The clone carrying this TCR beta chain was seen a single time. The CDR3 sequence is 11 residues long. V was clipped by 4 bases and J by 11 bases, with 14 bases between them. Germline V CDR1 and CDR2: SQVTM, ANQGSEA. This entry belongs to a study of blood T cell repertoires in COVID-19. Data came from immunoSEQ multiplex PCR; TCRdb stores just in-frame clones and leaves some out. The sample consists of approximately 80,000 clones, about 72% of them appearing once. The sequence came from a man aged 65 to 79 with active or convalescent COVID-19. Sequenced material: peripheral blood. This chain joins TRBV29-1 and TRBJ1-1, with D perhaps TRBD1 (6 bases). CDR3 bases: TGCAGCGTTGGAGGGGGTCAGGGCGCTTTCTTT. Protein sequence: CSVGGGQGAFF. The full variable domain, rest sourced from reference TRBV29-1 and TRBJ1-1, is SAVISQKPSRDICQRGTSLTIQCQVDSQVTMMFWYRQQPGQSLTLIATANQGSEATYESGFVIDKFPISRPNLTFSTLTVSNMSPEDSSIYLCSVGGGQGAFFGQGTRLTVV.